This paragraph covers one T cell receptor beta chain sequence. No antigen is known for it. A junction end diverges from the germline sequence, so it may reflect a read error. The study's findings and limits: Greatest tumor Treg TCR overlap was with tumor naive CD4+ cells. Larger-cohort validation covered only one TCR beta V-J rearrangement. Tumor memory CD4+ T cell TCR gene usage clustered with blood and lymph node memory CD4+ cells and lymph node naive CD4+ cells.

TCRdb re-called the 5' RACE reads with MiXCR, one entry per CDR3 protein. Of nearly 40,000 distinct CDR3 sequences in the sample, 18% were seen once. Germline V lookup: CDR1 SGHRS, CDR2 YFSETQ. There are 15 residues in the CDR3. The receptor comes from a female donor with breast cancer. Sequencing was done on a sample of naive CD4+ T cells sorted from a lymph node. Subset denoted: naive CD4+ T cells, CD4+CD45RA+CD25-. The V gene is TRBV5-1, the J gene TRBJ1-1; possible D gene TRBD1, 6 bases. The DNA of the CDR3 is TGCGCCGGCAGCTTGGAAGGCAGGGGAAACACTGAAGCTTTCTTT. Its protein product is CAGSLEGRGNTEAFF.